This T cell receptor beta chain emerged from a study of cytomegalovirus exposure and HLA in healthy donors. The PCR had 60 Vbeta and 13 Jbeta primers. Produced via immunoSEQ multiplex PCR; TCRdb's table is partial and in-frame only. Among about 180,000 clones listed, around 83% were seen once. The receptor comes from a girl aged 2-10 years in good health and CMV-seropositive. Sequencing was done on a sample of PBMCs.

The CDR3 sequence: CASTSETAGGYYGYTF. The CDR3 DNA reads as TGTGCCAGTACCTCCGAGACAGCCGGCGGTTACTATGGCTACACCTTC. The chain employs TRBV19 and TRBJ1-2, with D perhaps TRBD1 (5 bases). The CDR3 sequence is 16 residues long. The V end was cut by 7 bases, the J end by 3 bases, with 21 bases between. CDR1 is LNHDA, CDR2 SQIVND, per germline (reference sequence).